The rows below give T cell receptor beta chains drawn from one sample of a study of T-cell reconstitution after alpha-beta-depleted transplantation in children. TCRdb itself ran the PCR reads through MiXCR, one entry per CDR3 protein. The repertoire holds over 400,000 distinct CDR3 sequences, around 13% seen once, with over 5.5% in the top ten. This sample comprised PBMCs from the stem cell graft donor, obtained from the stem cell graft. The receptors here all came from a human donor who donated a stem cell graft to a child with combined immunodeficiency. CDR3s include the opening cysteine and the closing phenylalanine or tryptophan. Each record gives: J gene, V gene, D gene, clone size, CDR3 DNA, CDR3 protein. D genes are given only for firm matches. Part of the rows lack a size; the others show once, few, many or a class for expanded clones.

TRBJ1-2,TRBV6-5,TRBD1,-,TGTGCCAGCAGTTGGACAGGGGGGGACTATGGCTACACCTTC,CASSWTGGDYGYTF
TRBJ1-3,TRBV18,-,-,TGTGCCAGCTCACCGCTCATAGGTACAGAAACAGCCTCTGGAAACACCATATATTTT,CASSPLIGTETASGNTIYF
TRBJ2-3,TRBV4-3,-,few,TGCGCCAGCAGCCAAGACGTGCAGTTCACAGATACGCAGTATTTT,CASSQDVQFTDTQYF
TRBJ2-1,TRBV12-3/TRBV12-4,TRBD1,few,TGTGCCAGCAGTTCCCCCTTACAGGGGGACAATGAGCAGTTCTTC,CASSSPLQGDNEQFF
TRBJ1-1,TRBV6-1,TRBD1,-,TGTGCCAGCAGCGCCGGGACAGGCGACGGAAGCACTGAAGCTTTCTTT,CASSAGTGDGSTEAFF
TRBJ2-1,TRBV20-1,-,many,TGCAGTGCTAGAGTCCCCGCTTACAATGAGCAGTTCTTC,CSARVPAYNEQFF
TRBJ2-2,TRBV9,-,few,TGTGCCAGCAGCGTAGGAAATCCAACCCCCGGGGAGCTGTTTTTT,CASSVGNPTPGELFF
TRBJ1-3,TRBV3-1,TRBD1,few,TGTGCCAGCAGCCAACTAGGGGGCGCGGAGGCCATATATTTT,CASSQLGGAEAIYF
TRBJ2-7,TRBV5-6,TRBD1,-,TGTGCCAGCAGCACTCGACAGGGGAGCGATCTATGGGAACAGTACTTC,CASSTRQGSDLWEQYF
TRBJ2-1,TRBV12-3/TRBV12-4,TRBD2,-,TGTGCCAGCAGTTTTAGTAGTAGCGGGAGGAACAATGAGCAGTTCTTC,CASSFSSSGRNNEQFF
TRBJ2-6,TRBV29-1,-,many,TGCAGCGTTTCCACCGGGAGCTCCGAGTACTCTGGGGCCAACGTCCTGACTTTC,CSVSTGSSEYSGANVLTF
TRBJ1-4,TRBV7-9,-,-,TGTGCCAGCAGCTTCGGTGTAGCGGGTGAAAAACTGTTTTTT,CASSFGVAGEKLFF
TRBJ1-6,TRBV4-3,-,few,TGCGCCAGCAGCCAAGGGTTAGGAGCTAATTCACCCCTCCACTTT,CASSQGLGANSPLHF
TRBJ2-7,TRBV27,-,few,TGTGCCAGCAGTTTATCCTCCCCAGGCTACGAGCAGTACTTC,CASSLSSPGYEQYF
TRBJ2-1,TRBV29-1,TRBD2,-,TGCAGCGTTGAAGCCCTAATACTAGCGGGCAATGAGCAGTTCTTC,CSVEALILAGNEQFF
TRBJ2-3,TRBV18,-,-,TGTGCCAGCTCCCGCATATCCACAGATACGCAGTATTTT,CASSRISTDTQYF
TRBJ1-4,TRBV18,-,-,TGTGCCAGCTCACCACCGACGGTCGGTAATGAAAAACTGTTTTTT,CASSPPTVGNEKLFF
TRBJ2-1,TRBV5-1,TRBD2,-,TGCGCCAGCAGCTTGCCCAGTAGCGGGGGGGCCTTCAATGAGCAGTTCTTC,CASSLPSSGGAFNEQFF
TRBJ2-1,TRBV11-1,-,-,TGTGCCAGCAGCTTAGCGCCTAACCCAAAATACAATGAGCAGTTCTTC,CASSLAPNPKYNEQFF
TRBJ2-1,TRBV29-1,-,many,TGCAGCGTTGAGGGGGCGAGGTACAATGAGCAGTTCTTC,CSVEGARYNEQFF
TRBJ1-2,TRBV7-2,-,once,TGTGCCAGCAGCTTTCAGACAGGCGACGGCTACACCTTC,CASSFQTGDGYTF
TRBJ2-7,TRBV27,TRBD1,-,TGTGCCAGCAGGAGACAGGGCCGGCGCGAGCAGTACTTC,CASRRQGRREQYF
TRBJ2-7,TRBV4-2,-,-,TGTGCCAGCAGCCAAGATGCAGGGGTCTCCTACGAGCAGTACTTC,CASSQDAGVSYEQYF
TRBJ2-2,TRBV7-2,-,-,TGTGCCAGCAGCTTAAGTGGGGGGCTACTTAACACCGGGGAGCTGTTTTTT,CASSLSGGLLNTGELFF
TRBJ2-1,TRBV7-9,TRBD1,few,TGTGCCAGCAGCTTAGGTGAGGGGGCCTCCTACAATGAGCAGTTCTTC,CASSLGEGASYNEQFF
TRBJ2-7,TRBV4-3,-,few,TGCGCCAGCAGCCAGCGGCAGGGGGGGCGGGAGCAGTACTTC,CASSQRQGGREQYF
TRBJ2-7,TRBV6-6,-,-,TGTGCCAGCAGCCCCGGTTGGTGGGAGCAGTACTTC,CASSPGWWEQYF
TRBJ2-5,TRBV27,TRBD2,-,TGTGCCAGCAGAAAGGGACTAGATGGGGAGACCCAGTACTTC,CASRKGLDGETQYF
TRBJ2-4,TRBV5-1,-,-,TGCGCCAGCACCCCCGGCACGGGCATTCAGTACTTC,CASTPGTGIQYF
TRBJ2-7,TRBV5-1,TRBD1,-,TGCGCCAGCAGTATCCGGGACAGGTCCTACGAGCAGTACTTC,CASSIRDRSYEQYF
TRBJ2-7,TRBV9,TRBD1,few,TGTGCCAGCAGCATCGCCGGGACAGGGGTGAACGAGCAGTACTTC,CASSIAGTGVNEQYF
TRBJ2-1,TRBV24-1,TRBD2,few,TGTGCCACCAGTGGGGTCGTGGGGCTAGCGGGCTACAATGAGCAGTTCTTC,CATSGVVGLAGYNEQFF
TRBJ2-5,TRBV6-1,-,many,TGTGCCAGCAGTGAATCCTGGGGGCAAGAGACCCAGTACTTC,CASSESWGQETQYF
TRBJ1-1,TRBV7-2,TRBD1,few,TGTGCCAGCAGCTTAGGGGGGGACAGGAGAGCTTTCTTT,CASSLGGDRRAFF
TRBJ2-5,TRBV4-2,TRBD2,few,TGTGCCAGCAGCCCCGACGCAGCGGGGGGAAGACAAGAGACCCAGTACTTC,CASSPDAAGGRQETQYF
TRBJ2-7,TRBV19,-,-,TGTGCCAGTTGGCGCACCTACGAGCAGTACTTC,CASWRTYEQYF
TRBJ2-5,TRBV3-1,TRBD2,few,TGTGCCAGCAGCCAAGCAGCCGGGGGGGAGACCCAGTACTTC,CASSQAAGGETQYF
TRBJ2-3,TRBV5-1,TRBD1,few,TGCGCCAGCAGCTGGGACAGAAAAACAGATACGCAGTATTTT,CASSWDRKTDTQYF
TRBJ1-1,TRBV9,-,-,TGTGCCAGCAGCCCCCCATCCCACAACAGGGTAACGGGCACTGAAGCTTTCTTT,CASSPPSHNRVTGTEAFF
TRBJ2-1,TRBV12-5,-,few,TGTGCTAGTGGTTTGGGGAGGACAGACGGTACATACAATGAGCAGTTCTTC,CASGLGRTDGTYNEQFF
TRBJ2-5,TRBV5-1,TRBD2,many,TGCGCCAGCAGTACGGGACTAGCGGCATTAAGGAACCAAGAGACCCAGTACTTC,CASSTGLAALRNQETQYF
TRBJ2-1,TRBV7-2,TRBD2,few,TGTGCCAGCAGCTTAGGACTAGCCAAGTTTATCCACAATGAGCAGTTCTTC,CASSLGLAKFIHNEQFF
TRBJ2-3,TRBV20-1,-,many,TGCAGTGCTAGAGCCCCAGGGATGGGCACAGATACGCAGTATTTT,CSARAPGMGTDTQYF
TRBJ2-2,TRBV12-3/TRBV12-4,-,few,TGTGCCAGCAGTTTCGTAACCGGGGAGCTGTTTTTT,CASSFVTGELFF
TRBJ1-4,TRBV29-1,TRBD1,many,TGCAGCGTTGAGCGGCAGGGGGGAGAAAAACTGTTTTTT,CSVERQGGEKLFF
TRBJ2-7,TRBV27,-,-,TGTGCCAGCAGTCTCCCGGGACGACCAAACTACGAGCAGTACTTC,CASSLPGRPNYEQYF
TRBJ2-5,TRBV10-2,-,few,TGCGCCAGCAGTGAAGGGGAAGGTCGTTTGAAAGAGACCCAGTACTTC,CASSEGEGRLKETQYF
TRBJ2-3,TRBV12-3/TRBV12-4,-,-,TGTGCCAGCAGTTTGACCACGGTGGTTAGCACAGATACGCAGTATTTT,CASSLTTVVSTDTQYF